The 14 T cell receptor beta chains below were found in one sample sequenced in a study of blood T cell repertoires in COVID-19. Measured with immunoSEQ multiplex PCR; TCRdb has only the in-frame clones, and not every one. In the table there are about 290,000 clones, just under 90% of which are singletons. Sequenced material: peripheral blood. The receptors originated from a woman in her thirties with COVID-19, enrolled during active disease.

CDR3 amino acids: CASSVARGGSNEQFF. The CDR3 DNA sequence: TGCGCCAGCAGTGTGGCAAGGGGGGGGAGCAATGAGCAGTTCTTC. The chain joins TRBV10-2 to TRBJ2-1; tentatively, D is TRBD2 (7 bases). The V end lost 4 bases, the J end lost 6 bases, and 16 bases lay between the germline ends. This CDR3 comprises 15 residues. Germline V gene data show CDR1 as WSHSY and CDR2 as SAAADI.

The chain joins TRBV5-1 to TRBJ2-1, with D possibly matching TRBD1 (5 bases). Deletions cut 3 bases from V and 2 bases from J, with 9 bases between. The CDR3 has 14 residues. Germline CDR1 SGHRS, CDR2 YFSETQ. This CDR3 reads CASSSDSAYNEQFF. In DNA form, the CDR3 reads TGCGCCAGCAGCTCCGACAGCGCCTACAATGAGCAGTTCTTC.

The chain has TRBV10-2 and TRBJ2-2; 8 bases are a match to TRBD2. The CDR3 has 17 amino acids. Per the germline V gene, CDR1 is WSHSY and CDR2 is SAAADI. V dropped 1 base and J dropped 1; count of bases not matched to a gene: 5. CDR3 region: CASSEWRGAKNTGELFF. In nucleotides, the CDR3 is TGCGCCAGCAGTGAGTGGCGGGGGGCCAAGAACACCGGGGAGCTGTTTTTT.

The chain is built from TRBV6-4 and TRBJ1-3, with D tentatively TRBD1 (6 bases). Germline V gives CDR1 MRHNA, CDR2 SNTAGT. Trimming removed 6 bases from V and 4 bases from J, with 22 bases in between. The CDR3 is 17 amino acids. CDR3: CASRIQGCLVLGNTIYF. The CDR3 nucleotides are TGTGCCAGCAGAATACAGGGCTGTCTCGTCCTGGGAAACACCATATATTTT.

The chain recombines TRBV4-1 with TRBJ2-1; D possibly corresponds to TRBD2 (6 bases). The CDR3 is made up of 14 amino acids. From germline, CDR1 is MGHRA and CDR2 YSYEKL. The V gene lost 4 bases and the J gene lost 3 bases, with 10 bases spanning the gap. The CDR3 coding sequence is TGCGCCAGCAGCCGAGCCGGGAGCTACAATGAGCAGTTCTTC. This encodes CASSRAGSYNEQFF.

J is TRBJ2-3 and V is TRBV6-5; D might be TRBD2 (6 bases). Trimming took 3 bases from V and 0 from J, leaving 10 bases between them. Germline CDR1 and CDR2: MNHEY and SVGAGI. This CDR3 is 15 amino acids long. CDR3 DNA sequence: TGTGCCAGCAGTTATTGGGCGGGGAGCACAGATACGCAGTATTTT. It codes for CASSYWAGSTDTQYF.

The chain uses TRBV11-2 and TRBJ1-4, with a possible D match to TRBD1 (5 bases). Trimming removed 5 bases at V and 3 bases at J, with 16 bases between. The CDR3 sequence is 16 residues long. Germline V gene data show CDR1 as SGHAT and CDR2 as FQNNGV. CDR3 coding DNA: TGTGCCAGCAGCATCCCTTGGGGGGGACCTAATGAAAAACTGTTTTTT. It is translated as CASSIPWGGPNEKLFF. The full variable domain, its missing parts supplied by reference TRBV11-2 and TRBJ1-4, is EAGVAQSPRYKIIEKRQSVAFWCNPISGHATLYWYQQILGQGPKLLIQFQNNGVVDDSQLPKDRFSAERLKGVDSTLKIQPAKLEDSAVYLCASSIPWGGPNEKLFFGSGTQLSVL.

The genes are TRBV3-1 (or the pseudogene TRBV3-2) and TRBJ2-1; D gene ambiguous. There are 16 residues in the CDR3. CDR1 and CDR2 (germline): LGHDT, YNNKEL (reference sequence). The germline V and J ends were trimmed by 0 bases and 0 bases, with 9 bases remaining between them. As DNA, the CDR3 is TGTGCCAGCAGCCAAGATCCGCGTGGCTCCTACAATGAGCAGTTCTTC. Translated: CASSQDPRGSYNEQFF.

V usage is TRBV5-6 and J usage is TRBJ2-3; 12 bases agree with TRBD2. V lost 5 bases to trimming and J lost 2 bases; unmatched junction nucleotides: 3. This CDR3 is built from 15 residues. Germline V gene lookup returns CDR1 SGHDT and CDR2 YYEEEE. The CDR3 sequence is CASRTSGGYTDTQYF. CDR3 coding DNA: TGTGCCAGCAGGACTAGCGGGGGATACACAGATACGCAGTATTTT.

The rearrangement links TRBV14 to TRBJ1-6; the match to TRBD1 covers 10 bases. V lost 4 bases, J lost 9 bases, and 6 bases stayed unmatched. The V gene's germline CDR1 is SGHDN and CDR2 FVKESK. This CDR3 contains 15 residues. CDR3: CASSLRDRGISPLHF. The CDR3 nucleotides read TGTGCCAGCAGCCTACGGGACAGGGGTATTTCACCCCTCCACTTT. The full variable domain, rest sourced from reference TRBV14 and TRBJ1-6, is EAGVTQFPSHSVIEKGQTVTLRCDPISGHDNLYWYRRVMGKEIKFLLHFVKESKQDESGMPNNRFLAERTGGTYSTLKVQPAELEDSGVYFCASSLRDRGISPLHFGNGTRLTVT.

The CDR3 nucleotides read TGTGCCAGCAGCATCCGGACTAGCGGGAGCTACGAGCAGTACTTC. As protein: CASSIRTSGSYEQYF. V is TRBV21-1 and J is TRBJ2-7; whether TRBD2, the table's D call, matches the DNA was not checked. TRBV21-1 corresponds to a pseudogene. The CDR3 loop spans 15 amino acids.

The CDR3 loop reads CASSDSRGQETQYF. As DNA, the CDR3 is TGTGCCAGCTCAGACTCGCGGGGTCAAGAGACCCAGTACTTC. The genes are TRBV18 and TRBJ2-5, with a possible D match to TRBD2 (6 bases). Trimming stripped 5 bases from V and 2 bases from J, with 12 bases between. The CDR3 runs to 14 residues. Germline CDR1 reads KGHSH; CDR2 reads LQKENI.

V is TRBV13 and J is TRBJ1-2; D is possibly TRBD1 (5 bases). V lost 5 bases and J lost 4, with 14 bases in between. The CDR3 loop spans 14 amino acids. Germline V gives CDR1 PRHDT, CDR2 FYEKMQ (reference sequence). The CDR3 spells CASSVTGLTYGYTF. The CDR3 region has the DNA TGTGCCAGCAGCGTCACAGGCCTGACCTATGGCTACACCTTC.

V is TRBV7-9 and J is TRBJ1-1, with 7 bases that match TRBD1. This CDR3 contains 16 residues. The germline V gene has CDR1 SEHNR and CDR2 FQNEAQ (reference sequence). V dropped 5 bases and J dropped 5; count of bases not matched to a gene: 14. CDR3 in amino acids: CASSPAPRGSGTEAFF. DNA of the CDR3: TGTGCCAGCAGCCCGGCCCCCAGGGGGTCGGGGACTGAAGCTTTCTTT.